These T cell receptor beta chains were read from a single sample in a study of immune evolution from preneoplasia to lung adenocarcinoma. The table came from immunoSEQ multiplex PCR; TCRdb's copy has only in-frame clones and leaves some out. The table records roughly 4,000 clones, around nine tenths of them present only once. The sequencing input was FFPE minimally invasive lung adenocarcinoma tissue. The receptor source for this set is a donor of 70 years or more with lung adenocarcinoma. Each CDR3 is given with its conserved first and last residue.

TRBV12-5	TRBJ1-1	CASGLGTGANTEAFF
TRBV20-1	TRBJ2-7	CSAGGTYEQYF
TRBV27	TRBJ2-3	CASSSKPQGTTDTQYF
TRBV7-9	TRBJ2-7	CASSLTSGLSYEQYF
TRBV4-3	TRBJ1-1	CASSQEVATPMNTEAFF
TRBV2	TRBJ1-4	CASSPREKLFF
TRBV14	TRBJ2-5	CASGRLEEQYF
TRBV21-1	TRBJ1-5	CASTKQGYQPQHF
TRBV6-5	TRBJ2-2	CASSPGPLRELFF
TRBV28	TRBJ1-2	CATNGYTF
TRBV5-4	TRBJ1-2	CASRAGTGGFGYTF
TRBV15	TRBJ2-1	CATAAHSGGGNEQFF
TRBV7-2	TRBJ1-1	CASSPIGQGLHTEAFF
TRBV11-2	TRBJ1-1	CASSFVPTPFF
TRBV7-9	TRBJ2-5	CASSSQTGLETQYF
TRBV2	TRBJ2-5	CASSGMTGEETQYF
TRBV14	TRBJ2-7	CASSQGGTGRLQYF
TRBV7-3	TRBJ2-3	CASRLTGVDTDTQYF
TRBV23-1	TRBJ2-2	CAINTGELFF
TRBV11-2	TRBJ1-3	CASSLDWYSGNTIYF
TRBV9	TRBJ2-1	CASSPRILYNEQFF
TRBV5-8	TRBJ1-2	CASSSGQIYGYTF
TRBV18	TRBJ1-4	CASSPGTNEKLFF
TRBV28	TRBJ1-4	CASSQGQKIGEKLFF
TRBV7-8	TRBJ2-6	CASSLVPPGQGDNVLTF
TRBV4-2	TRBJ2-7	CASSQDGEGGITLEQYF
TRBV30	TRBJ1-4	CAWSVGDRKLFF
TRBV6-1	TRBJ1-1	CASSAATRQGGESFF
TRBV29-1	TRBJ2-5	CSGLAGGETQYF
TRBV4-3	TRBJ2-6	CASSQGFSGANVLTF
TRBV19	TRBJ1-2	CASTPGEYPNYGYTF
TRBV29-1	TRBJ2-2	CSHLGQGNTGELFF
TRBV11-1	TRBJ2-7	CASSQHATGDSAYEQYF
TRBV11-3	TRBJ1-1	CASSFGGNTEAFF
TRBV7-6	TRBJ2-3	CASSLSTGADTQYF
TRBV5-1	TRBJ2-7	CASSLGATRNRYEQYF
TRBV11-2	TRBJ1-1	CASSLGPAMNTEAFF
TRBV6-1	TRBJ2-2	CASARPAGELFF
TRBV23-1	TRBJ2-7	CASSQAVYEQYF
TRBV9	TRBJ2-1	CASSPPPGLADYNEQFF
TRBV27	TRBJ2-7	CASRRQALAYEQYF
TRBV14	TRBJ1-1	CASSLWTGGAFF
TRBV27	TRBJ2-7	CASSPWDSTYEQYF
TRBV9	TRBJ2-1	CASSVSPTNEQFF
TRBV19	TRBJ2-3	CASRNTGVGTDTQYF
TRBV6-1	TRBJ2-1	CASSDSHAPGEQFF
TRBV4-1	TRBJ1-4	CASSQDRYRQGSEKLFF
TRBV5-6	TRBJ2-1	CASSYTGLHGEQFF
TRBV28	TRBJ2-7	CASSSWTGGTYEQYF
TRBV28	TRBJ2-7	CASWDRGVEQYF
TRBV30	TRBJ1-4	CAWRPRDRGEKLFF
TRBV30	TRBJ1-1	CASQGFGYDTEAFF
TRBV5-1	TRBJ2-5	CASSWQETQYF
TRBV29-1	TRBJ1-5	CSVEGRAGQPQHF
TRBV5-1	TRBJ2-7	CASSLASGPYEQYF
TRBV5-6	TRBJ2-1	CASSLGTSGRGVNEQFF
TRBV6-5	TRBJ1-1	CASSLQGRAEAFF
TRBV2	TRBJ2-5	CASGTDEETQYF
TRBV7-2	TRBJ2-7	CASSILAGDRREQYF